These 16 T cell receptor beta chains came from one sample sequenced in a study of lymphopenia after photon versus proton radiotherapy. The table came from immunoSEQ multiplex PCR; TCRdb's copy has only in-frame clones and leaves some out. Here the sample spans some 30,000 clones, almost 90% being singletons. Sequencing used peripheral blood, obtained from a patient treated with photon-based radiotherapy. The origin of the receptors is a woman aged 50 to 65 with pancreatic cancer.

The J gene is TRBJ2-2, the V gene TRBV29-1; 7 positions agree with TRBD1. CDR3 length equals 14 residues. From germline, CDR1 is SQVTM and CDR2 ANQGSEA. J was trimmed by 5 bases and V by 4 bases; bases with no gene match: 7. The chain's CDR3 is CSVGRQGRTGELFF. The DNA of the CDR3 is TGCAGCGTTGGAAGACAGGGTAGAACCGGGGAGCTGTTTTTT.

The rearrangement links TRBV29-1 to TRBJ2-3, with TRBD1 matching 7 bases. V trimming: 7 bases; J trimming: 3 bases; junction bases outside the gene matches: 13. Germline V lookup: CDR1 SQVTM, CDR2 ANQGSEA. The CDR3 totals 15 residues. The CDR3 coding sequence is TGCAGCGCGGCCCGCGACAGGGTAAGAACAGATACGCAGTATTTT. It encodes CSAARDRVRTDTQYF.

The chain links TRBV6-5 to TRBJ1-2; the D gene is possibly TRBD1 (5 bases). The CDR3 length is 14 residues. The germline CDR1 and CDR2 sequences are MNHEY and SVGAGI. The V gene lost 2 bases and the J gene lost 6 bases, with 13 bases spanning the gap. Here the CDR3 DNA reads TGTGCCAGCAGTTACAGGGGAAGGGTCAATGGCTACACCTTC. Its protein is CASSYRGRVNGYTF.

This sequence joins TRBV7-6 and TRBJ2-5; the match to TRBD2 covers 7 bases. Trimming cost V 0 bases and J 4 bases; bases outside gene matches: 8. This CDR3 is built from 16 residues. CDR1 and CDR2 from the germline V gene are SGHVS and FNYEAQ. The CDR3 DNA sequence: TGTGCCAGCAGCTTAGCATCCGGGGTAGCGGGAGAGACCCAGTACTTC. This sequence encodes CASSLASGVAGETQYF.

The V gene is TRBV19, the J gene TRBJ2-4; D possibly corresponds to TRBD2 (6 bases). Germline V CDR1 and CDR2: LNHDA, SQIVND (reference sequence). CDR3 length: 15 residues. The V and J ends lost 2 bases and 3 bases respectively, with 11 bases between them. The CDR3 DNA is TGTGCCAGTAGTATATATGAGGAGGGCAAAAACATTCAGTACTTC. This translates into CASSIYEEGKNIQYF.

This clone was recorded once. This sequence joins TRBV4-3 and TRBJ2-7; D unclear. The CDR3 has 16 amino acids. Between the trimmed V and J ends, which lost 0 bases and 0 bases, there was a span of 12 bases. CDR1 is LGHNA, CDR2 YSLEER, per germline. This CDR3 reads CASSQDGDVSSYEQYF. As DNA, the CDR3 is TGCGCCAGCAGCCAAGACGGAGACGTTAGCTCCTACGAGCAGTACTTC.

The rearrangement uses TRBV7-2 and TRBJ2-5; D is perhaps TRBD1 or TRBD2 (5 bases each). The CDR3 has 14 amino acids. Per germline, CDR1 SGHTA and CDR2 FQGNSA. Trimming cost V 3 bases and J 6 bases, with 14 bases left between them. This chain's CDR3 is CASSFDPGPQTQYF. CDR3 nucleotide sequence: TGTGCCAGCAGCTTTGATCCGGGACCACAGACCCAGTACTTC.

The chain links TRBV29-1 to TRBJ2-7; TRBD2 agrees at 11 bases. Trimming took 2 bases from V and 0 from J; bases not matched to a gene: 6. CDR1 is SQVTM and CDR2 is ANQGSEA in the germline V gene. The CDR3 runs to 16 residues. CDR3 loop: CSVELAGGPSSYEQYF. DNA of the CDR3: TGCAGCGTTGAACTAGCGGGAGGCCCAAGCTCCTACGAGCAGTACTTC.

V is TRBV7-9 and J is TRBJ2-3; D call uncertain. CDR1 is SEHNR, CDR2 FQNEAQ, per germline (reference sequence). This CDR3 region has 15 residues. V was shortened by 4 bases and J by 0 bases, with 11 bases between the two germline ends. CDR3 protein: CASSSMTASTDTQYF. The CDR3, as DNA: TGTGCCAGCAGCTCGATGACGGCCAGCACAGATACGCAGTATTTT.

The chain has TRBV11-2 and TRBJ2-7, with D uncertain. This CDR3 is 12 amino acids long. The germline CDR1 and CDR2 sequences are SGHAT and FQNNGV. V shed 5 bases and J shed 5 bases, with 10 bases lying between them. The CDR3 protein is CASSPQRNEQYF. For the CDR3, the DNA is TGTGCCAGCAGCCCCCAAAGGAACGAGCAGTACTTC.

V and J are TRBV6-4 and TRBJ2-2; D ambiguous. Germline assignment: CDR1 MRHNA and CDR2 SNTAGT. V was clipped by 0 bases and J by 3 bases, with 2 bases between them. The CDR3 loop spans 13 amino acids. The CDR3 protein is CASSDSDTGELFF. CDR3 sequence (DNA): TGTGCCAGCAGTGACTCGGACACCGGGGAGCTGTTTTTT.

This chain joins TRBV7-2 and TRBJ1-4, with 7 bases fitting TRBD1. The CDR3 sequence is 16 residues long. Germline-derived CDR1 and CDR2 are SGHTA and FQGNSA. Trimming removed 5 bases from V and 4 bases from J; junction bases left unmatched: 10. The CDR3 coding sequence is TGTGCCAGCAGCGCCGCGAGGGGGCGGGGTAATGAAAAACTGTTTTTT. Translated, it gives CASSAARGRGNEKLFF.

This clone was found a few times. The rearrangement links TRBV29-1 to TRBJ2-5; D possibly corresponds to TRBD2 (6 bases). The V and J ends lost 5 bases and 0 bases respectively, with 16 bases between them. The CDR3 is 15 amino acids. The germline gives CDR1 SQVTM, CDR2 ANQGSEA. Written as DNA, the CDR3 is TGCAGCGTTATCCCTAGGGAGGTGTACCAAGAGACCCAGTACTTC. This gives the protein CSVIPREVYQETQYF.

The CDR3, as DNA: TGCGCCAGCAGCTTAAACAGGGATGGGACCCAGTACTTC. This translates into CASSLNRDGTQYF. The genes are TRBV5-1 and TRBJ2-5, with a weak D call TRBD1 (6 bases). The CDR3 extends over 13 amino acids. Trimming removed 2 bases at V and 7 bases at J, with 12 bases between. CDR1 is SGHRS and CDR2 is YFSETQ in the germline V gene. Full variable domain (remainder filled in from reference TRBV5-1 and TRBJ2-5): KAGVTQTPRYLIKTRGQQVTLSCSPISGHRSVSWYQQTPGQGLQFLFEYFSETQRNKGNFPGRFSGRQFSNSRSEMNVSTLELGDSALYLCASSLNRDGTQYFGPGTRLLVL.

This clone was found once. CDR3 sequence (DNA): TGTGCCAGCAAAGCCGCCGGGGAGCTGTTTTTT. Its protein is CASKAAGELFF. This chain uses TRBV2 with TRBJ2-2, with unresolved D. This CDR3 region has 11 residues. Between the trimmed V and J ends, which lost 7 bases and 6 bases, there was a span of 6 bases. Germline V gene data show CDR1 as SNHLY and CDR2 as FYNNEI.

This rearrangement joins TRBV6-6 to TRBJ2-1; either TRBD1 or TRBD2 may fit D (5 bases each). The CDR3 runs 16 residues. The V end was cut by 0 bases, the J end by 7 bases, with 16 bases between. Germline V gene data show CDR1 as MNHNY and CDR2 as SVGAGI (reference sequence). CDR3 amino acids: CASSYSPGTDGNEQFF. DNA for the CDR3: TGTGCCAGCAGTTACTCGCCGGGGACCGATGGGAATGAGCAGTTCTTC.